Listed here are 8 T cell receptor beta chains from one sample, sequenced in a study of beta chain features in type 1 diabetes. Every bit of the isolated RNA underwent reverse transcription, so sequencing read expressed TCRB transcripts. Here immunoSEQ multiplex PCR was the method, and the copy in TCRdb shows in-frame clones only, minus some. The table shows about half a million clones, with over 10% occurring only once. Source material: naive CD4+ T cells from blood. The origin of the receptors is a woman in her late teens or twenties in good health.

This clone was picked up a small number of times. This specimen includes other DNA sequences encoding the same CDR3. J is TRBJ2-5 and V is TRBV28; D is perhaps TRBD2 (6 bases). This CDR3 spans 12 amino acids. Trimming cost V 3 bases and J 6 bases, with 8 bases left between them. Germline-derived CDR1 and CDR2 are MDHEN and SYDVKM. CDR3 region: CASSLGGQTQYF. CDR3 DNA sequence: TGTGCCAGCAGTTTGGGGGGACAGACCCAGTACTTC.

This chain uses TRBV29-1 with TRBJ2-7; possibly TRBD2 for D (6 bases). Trimming took 5 bases from V and 4 from J, leaving 21 bases between them. Germline CDR1 and CDR2: SQVTM and ANQGSEA. The CDR3 contains 15 residues. The CDR3 nucleotides read TGCAGCGTTTCGGAGGGACGGGACGGAGATTACGAGCAGTACTTC. This codes for CSVSEGRDGDYEQYF.

In its sample, this clone was seen a few times. CDR3 sequence (DNA): TGTGCCAGCAGCCAATTGGACCCGGGCCACGAGCAGTACTTC. This translates into CASSQLDPGHEQYF. The chain employs TRBV14 and TRBJ2-7, with D hard to call. CDR1 is SGHDN, CDR2 FVKESK, per germline. The CDR3 length is 14 residues. Between the trimmed V and J ends, which lost 2 bases and 5 bases, there was a span of 13 bases.

This clone was observed a few times. The chain combines TRBV6-5 with TRBJ1-5, with 7 nucleotides matching TRBD1. Per the germline V gene, CDR1 is MNHEY and CDR2 is SVGAGI. The J segment lost 5 bases and the V segment lost 5 bases, leaving 6 bases of the junction unmatched. CDR3 length equals 14 residues. The CDR3 loop is CASSRDSRHQPQHF. The CDR3 bases are TGTGCCAGCAGTAGGGACAGCCGTCATCAGCCCCAGCATTTT.

A few counts support this clone. The chain has TRBV2 and TRBJ2-5, with D perhaps TRBD1 (6 bases). Germline lookup yields CDR1 SNHLY and CDR2 FYNNEI. This CDR3 contains 13 residues. Trimming stripped 9 bases from V and 1 base from J, with 12 bases between. This CDR3 is CASNRVPQETQYF. The CDR3 DNA is TGTGCCAGTAACAGGGTCCCCCAAGAGACCCAGTACTTC.

This clone has more than one count but fewer than ten. The rearrangement uses TRBV4-1 and TRBJ2-1; D tentatively reads TRBD1 or TRBD2 (6 bases each). The V end was cut by 2 bases, the J end by 13 bases, with 21 bases between. The germline V gene encodes CDR1 MGHRA and CDR2 YSYEKL. The CDR3 has 15 residues. The CDR3 loop reads CASSQFPLRRGFQFF. The CDR3 nucleotides read TGCGCCAGCAGCCAATTCCCTCTTAGGAGGGGGTTTCAGTTCTTC.

The V and J genes are TRBV7-3 and TRBJ2-3; D is possibly TRBD2 (5 bases). The CDR3 covers 14 residues. Germline V gene sequence: CDR1 SGHTA, CDR2 FQGTGA. V lost 1 base to trimming and J lost 1 base, with 6 bases between them. The CDR3 here is CASSLRRGTDTQYF. In DNA form, the CDR3 reads TGTGCCAGCAGCTTAAGGCGGGGCACAGATACGCAGTATTTT.

The chain employs TRBV7-6 and TRBJ1-2; perhaps TRBD1 as D (5 bases). This CDR3 comprises 13 residues. Germline CDR1 and CDR2: SGHVS and FNYEAQ. V lost 5 bases and J 4 bases, leaving 11 bases between the germline ends. This CDR3 is CASSPQGPYGYTF. CDR3 nucleotides: TGTGCCAGCAGCCCTCAGGGTCCCTATGGCTACACCTTC.